This T cell receptor beta chain was retrieved from a study of control samples from healthy donors and cancer patients. This CDR3 contains 14 residues. The germline CDR1 and CDR2 sequences are SQVTM and ANQGSEA. V lost 4 bases and J lost 4; bases outside the gene matches: 8. A word on this clone: Other DNA sequences of this sample code for an identical CDR3.

The repertoire was sequenced with immunoSEQ multiplex PCR; TCRdb's copy has only in-frame clones and lacks some. The sample lists some 51,000 clones, over 75% occurring once. The sequence was obtained from a man in his forties or fifties in good health. This sequence joins TRBV29-1 and TRBJ2-3, with 7 positions matching TRBD1. What was sequenced was blood. The CDR3 protein is CSVGGGRDSDTQYF. CDR3 DNA: TGCAGCGTTGGAGGGGGCCGAGACTCAGATACGCAGTATTTT.